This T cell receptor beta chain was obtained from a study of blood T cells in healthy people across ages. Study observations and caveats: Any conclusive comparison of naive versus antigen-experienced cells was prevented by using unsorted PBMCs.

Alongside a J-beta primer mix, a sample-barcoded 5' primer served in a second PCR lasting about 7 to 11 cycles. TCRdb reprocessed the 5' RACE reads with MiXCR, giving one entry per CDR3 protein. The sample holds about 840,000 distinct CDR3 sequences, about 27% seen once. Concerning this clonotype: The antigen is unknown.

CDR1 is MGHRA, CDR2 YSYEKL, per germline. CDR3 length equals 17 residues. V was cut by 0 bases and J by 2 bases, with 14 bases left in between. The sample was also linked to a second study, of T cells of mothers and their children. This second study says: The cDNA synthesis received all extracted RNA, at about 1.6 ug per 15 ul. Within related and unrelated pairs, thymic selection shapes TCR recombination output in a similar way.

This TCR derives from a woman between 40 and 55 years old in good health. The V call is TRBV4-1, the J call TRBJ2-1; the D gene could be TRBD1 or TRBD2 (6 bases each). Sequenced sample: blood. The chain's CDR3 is CASSQDRGASTYNEQFF. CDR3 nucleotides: TGCGCCAGCAGCCAAGATAGGGGGGCTTCGACCTACAATGAGCAGTTCTTC.